Below, 20 T cell receptor beta chains from the same sample are listed, as sequenced in a study of shared clonotypes between healthy human individuals. Measured with immunoSEQ multiplex PCR; TCRdb has only the in-frame clones, and not every one. This sample yields approximately 2,000,000 clones, of which 85% to 95% are seen a single time; about 0.41% belongs to the top ten. The sample was naive CD4+ T cells from PBMCs. Regarding subset: CD45RA+ positively selected. All receptors derive from a man between 18 and 29 years old in good health. Some clones in this sample may be carry-over from other donors' samples.

The V gene is TRBV19, the J gene TRBJ1-1; D possibly corresponds to TRBD1 (5 bases). Germline V CDR1 and CDR2: LNHDA, SQIVND (reference sequence). V was shortened by 1 base and J by 5 bases, with 14 bases between the two germline ends. The CDR3 has 15 amino acids. In nucleotides, the CDR3 is TGTGCCAGTAGTATAGGTCTCCCAGGGAGTACTGAAGCTTTCTTT. The encoded protein is CASSIGLPGSTEAFF. The full variable domain, in which reference TRBV19 and TRBJ1-1 provide the parts outside the CDR3, is DGGITQSPKYLFRKEGQNVTLSCEQNLNHDAMYWYRQDPGQGLRLIYYSQIVNDFQKGDIAEGYSVSREKKESFPLTVTSAQKNPTAFYLCASSIGLPGSTEAFFGQGTRLTVV.

J is TRBJ1-4 and V is TRBV27, with D perhaps TRBD1 (5 bases). The germline V gene encodes CDR1 MNHEY and CDR2 SMNVEV (reference sequence). The V end lost 3 bases, the J end lost 7 bases, and 18 bases lay between the germline ends. CDR3 length equals 16 residues. The CDR3 spells CASSFSRAPYLEKLFF. For the CDR3, the DNA is TGTGCCAGCAGTTTCAGCAGGGCTCCTTATCTTGAAAAACTGTTTTTT.

The rearrangement uses TRBV19 and TRBJ2-5, with 9 bases fitting TRBD2. Germline assignment: CDR1 LNHDA and CDR2 SQIVND (reference sequence). V lost 11 bases, J lost 1 base, and 5 bases stayed unmatched. This CDR3 has 13 residues. The CDR3 spells CAASGTGQETQYF. The CDR3 DNA follows: TGTGCCGCTAGCGGGACGGGCCAAGAGACCCAGTACTTC.

The rearrangement joins TRBV21-1 to TRBJ2-3; the DNA was not used to check the table's D call, TRBD2. TRBV21-1 is noted as a pseudogene. The CDR3 is 18 residues long. The CDR3 is CASSKTGCGLADYYTQYF. Written as DNA, the CDR3 is TGTGCCAGCAGCAAAACGGGGTGCGGACTAGCGGATTATTATACGCAGTATTTT.

To note about this clone: At one boundary the junction diverges from the germline segment, which might be a read error. The chain combines TRBV18 with TRBJ1-4; D uncertain. CDR1 is KGHSH and CDR2 is LQKENI in the germline V gene. The CDR3 has 14 amino acids. The CDR3 is CASSRSGRYEKLFF. CDR3 DNA: TGTGCCAGCTCCCGTTCGGGAAGATATGAAAAGCTGTTTTTT.

The CDR3 DNA reads as TGTGCCAGCAGGTACCATGGTGGAAACACCATATATTTT. Translating it yields CASRYHGGNTIYF. The chain joins TRBV11-2 to TRBJ1-3; D is unresolved. The V end lost 6 bases, the J end lost 3 bases, and 9 bases lay between the germline ends. CDR3 length: 13 amino acids. The V gene's germline CDR1 is SGHAT and CDR2 FQNNGV.

This chain uses TRBV27 with TRBJ2-3; D not certain. CDR3 length: 14 residues. V was clipped by 2 bases and J by 2 bases, with 8 bases between them. Germline V CDR1 and CDR2: MNHEY, SMNVEV (reference sequence). The CDR3 nucleotides read TGTGCCAGCAGTTTAGGGATCCCCACAGATACGCAGTATTTT. Protein: CASSLGIPTDTQYF.

The gene calls are TRBV30 and TRBJ1-2; D may be TRBD1 (6 bases). CDR3 size: 15 residues. CDR1 and CDR2 (germline): GTSNPN, SVGIG (reference sequence). Trimming shortened V by 2 bases and J by 4 bases, and 17 bases separated the two germline ends. The CDR3 coding sequence is TGTGCCTGGAGTTTACAGGGTTGGAGTGTCTATGGCTACACCTTC. Amino acids: CAWSLQGWSVYGYTF.

This chain links TRBV28 with TRBJ2-1, with 7 bases aligning to TRBD2. The V gene end was trimmed by 1 base and the J gene end by 5 bases; junction bases not matched to a gene: 5. Germline V gene sequence: CDR1 MDHEN, CDR2 SYDVKM. The CDR3 is 15 residues long. In nucleotides, the CDR3 is TGTGCCAGCAGTTTATTGCAGGGAGGGAACAATGAGCAGTTCTTC. This gives the protein CASSLLQGGNNEQFF.

The gene calls are TRBV18 and TRBJ2-1; 10 nucleotides align to TRBD2. Germline values: CDR1 KGHSH, CDR2 LQKENI. There are 16 residues in the CDR3. The V segment lost 3 bases and the J segment 4 bases; nucleotides outside the gene matches: 6. In DNA form, the CDR3 reads TGTGCCAGCTCACCGTCACTAGCGGGAATTTACAATGAGCAGTTCTTC. It translates to CASSPSLAGIYNEQFF.

The rearrangement uses TRBV11-2 and TRBJ2-7; D not resolved. V dropped 1 base and J dropped 2 bases, with 9 bases sitting between them. CDR1 and CDR2 (germline): SGHAT, FQNNGV. This CDR3 is 14 amino acids long. CDR3: CASSLVQATYEQYF. Written as DNA, the CDR3 is TGTGCCAGCAGCTTAGTTCAGGCTACCTACGAGCAGTACTTC.

This clone was counted a single time. This chain uses TRBV5-4 with TRBJ1-4; 11 positions match TRBD1. This CDR3 has 15 amino acids. Germline V gene sequence: CDR1 SGHNT, CDR2 YYREEE (reference sequence). V was clipped by 3 bases and J by 7 bases; unmatched bases: 5. The CDR3 spells CASSSSGTGGEKLFF. In nucleotides, the CDR3 is TGTGCCAGCAGCTCATCCGGGACAGGGGGTGAAAAACTGTTTTTT.

The CDR3 spells CASSLAPVADYEQYF. The CDR3 nucleotides are TGTGCCAGCAGCTTAGCCCCAGTGGCGGACTACGAGCAGTACTTC. V gene TRBV7-6 combines with J gene TRBJ2-7; D gene unclear. Between the trimmed V and J ends, which lost 0 bases and 3 bases, there was a span of 12 bases. Germline loops: CDR1 SGHVS, CDR2 FNYEAQ. This CDR3 is 15 amino acids long.

The V and J genes are TRBV2 and TRBJ1-5; D not resolved. Germline V gene lookup returns CDR1 SNHLY and CDR2 FYNNEI. The CDR3 is made up of 13 amino acids. V gave up 4 bases and J gave up 7 bases, with 11 bases separating them. CDR3 amino acids: CASSGNFGQPQHF. As DNA, the CDR3 is TGTGCCAGCAGTGGAAATTTCGGGCAGCCCCAGCATTTT. Based on the CDR3 plus reference TRBV2 and TRBJ1-5, the full variable domain is EPEVTQTPSHQVTQMGQEVILRCVPISNHLYFYWYRQILGQKVEFLVSFYNNEISEKSEIFDDQFSVERPDGSNFTLKIRSTKLEDSAMYFCASSGNFGQPQHFGDGTRLSIL.

V and J are TRBV5-4 and TRBJ2-1, with TRBD1 matching 9 bases. CDR1 is SGHNT, CDR2 YYREEE, per germline (reference sequence). With 1 base clipped from V and 1 base from J, the junction kept 12 bases outside the gene matches. The CDR3 is 19 amino acids. The CDR3 region is CASSLSGTGIVSSYNEQFF. CDR3 bases: TGTGCCAGCAGCTTGTCTGGGACAGGGATTGTTAGTTCCTACAATGAGCAGTTCTTC.

The chain links TRBV9 to TRBJ2-7; 9 nucleotides agree with TRBD1. This CDR3 spans 14 amino acids. The germline V gene has CDR1 SGDLS and CDR2 YYNGEE. The junction had 3 bases not matched to a gene; V was cut back by 1 base and J by 4 bases. The CDR3 sequence is CASSVQDRGYEQYF. For the CDR3, the DNA is TGTGCCAGCAGCGTACAGGACAGGGGTTACGAGCAGTACTTC.

The rearrangement uses TRBV28 and TRBJ2-7; 10 bases match TRBD2. Germline V gives CDR1 MDHEN, CDR2 SYDVKM. This CDR3 has 16 residues. V dropped 6 bases and J dropped 0; count of bases not matched to a gene: 8. Written as DNA, the CDR3 is TGTGCCAGCAGCTTGGGGGGACTAGCGTTCTCCTACGAGCAGTACTTC. Its translation: CASSLGGLAFSYEQYF. Full variable domain (rest looked up from reference TRBV28 and TRBJ2-7): DVKVTQSSRYLVKRTGEKVFLECVQDMDHENMFWYRQDPGLGLRLIYFSYDVKMKEKGDIPEGYSVSREKKERFSLILESASTNQTSMYLCASSLGGLAFSYEQYFGPGTRLTVT.

J is TRBJ2-1 and V is TRBV5-4, with D perhaps given as TRBD1 or TRBD2 (5 bases each). The CDR3 sequence is 15 residues long. Trimming took off 4 bases at V and 9 bases at J, with 20 bases between the two ends. Germline V gene lookup returns CDR1 SGHNT and CDR2 YYREEE (reference sequence). CDR3 DNA sequence: TGTGCCAGCAGCACTCGTGGGTGGGGTGGGGGTGAGCAGTTCTTC. It translates to CASSTRGWGGGEQFF.

The chain uses TRBV30 and TRBJ1-6; no definite D call. Germline CDR1 is GTSNPN and CDR2 is SVGIG (reference sequence). The CDR3 has 14 amino acids. The V gene lost 1 base and the J gene lost 4 bases, with 8 bases spanning the gap. CDR3 amino acids: CAWSGEIYNSPLHF. CDR3 coding DNA: TGTGCCTGGAGTGGGGAGATTTATAATTCACCCCTCCACTTT.

This clone was found a few times. This chain links TRBV4-2 with TRBJ1-5; D possibly corresponds to TRBD1 (5 bases). The V end was cut by 2 bases, the J end by 9 bases, with 11 bases between. Germline values: CDR1 LGHNA, CDR2 YNFKEQ. This CDR3 has 13 residues. The CDR3 here is CASSQRGPWPQHF. Written as DNA, the CDR3 is TGTGCCAGCAGCCAAAGGGGCCCATGGCCCCAGCATTTT.